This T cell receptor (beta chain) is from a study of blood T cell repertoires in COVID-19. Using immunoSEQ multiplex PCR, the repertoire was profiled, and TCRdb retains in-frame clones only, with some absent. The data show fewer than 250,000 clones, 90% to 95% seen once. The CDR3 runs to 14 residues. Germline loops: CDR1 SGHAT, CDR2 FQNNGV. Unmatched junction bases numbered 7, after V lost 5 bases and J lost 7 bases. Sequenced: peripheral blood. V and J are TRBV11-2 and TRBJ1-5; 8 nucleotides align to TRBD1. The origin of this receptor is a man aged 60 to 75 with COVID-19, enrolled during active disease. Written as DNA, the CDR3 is TGTGCCAGCAGCGTCAACAGGGGGTCGCAGCCCCAGCATTTT. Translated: CASSVNRGSQPQHF.